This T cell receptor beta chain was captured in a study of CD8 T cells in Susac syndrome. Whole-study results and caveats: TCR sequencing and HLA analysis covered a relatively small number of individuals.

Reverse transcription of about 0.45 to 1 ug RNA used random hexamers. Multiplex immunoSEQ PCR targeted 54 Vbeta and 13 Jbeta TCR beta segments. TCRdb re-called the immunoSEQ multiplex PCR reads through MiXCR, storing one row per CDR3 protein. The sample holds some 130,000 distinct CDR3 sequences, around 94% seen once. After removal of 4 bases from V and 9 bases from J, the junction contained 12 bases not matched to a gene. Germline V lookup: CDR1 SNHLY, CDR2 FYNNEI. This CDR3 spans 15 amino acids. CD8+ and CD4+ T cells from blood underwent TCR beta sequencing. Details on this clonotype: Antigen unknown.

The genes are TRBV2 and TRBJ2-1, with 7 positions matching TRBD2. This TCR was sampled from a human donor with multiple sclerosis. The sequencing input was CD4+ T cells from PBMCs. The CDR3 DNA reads TGTGCCAGCAGTGGTCTCCAGCGGGAAGCGAGTGAGCAGTTCTTC. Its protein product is CASSGLQREASEQFF.